A selection of T cell receptor beta chains follows, all from one sample in a study of T-cell memory formation after mild COVID-19. Using its own MiXCR run on the 5' RACE reads, TCRdb lists one record per CDR3 protein. Here the sample spans over 50,000 distinct CDR3 sequences, over 8.5% being singletons. Input material: PBMCs or a T cell subset sorted from them (not recorded which). These receptor sequences come from an adult woman who had mild COVID-19 (a few samples of this study predate the infection). Cell type and time point are not known. CDR3s include the opening cysteine and the closing phenylalanine or tryptophan. A D gene is named only where the DNA matches it firmly. Rows may omit the clone size; those that give it use once, few, many or a size class.

d_gene: NA; abundance: NA; j_gene: TRBJ1-1; v_gene: TRBV3-1; CDR3nt: TGTGCCAGCAGGGGGGCGCTTGAAGCTTTCTTT; CDR3aa: CASRGALEAFF
d_gene: TRBD2; abundance: many; j_gene: TRBJ2-3; v_gene: TRBV6-1; CDR3nt: TGTGCCAGCAGTGCCCGCATCGGGACTAGTGCAGATACGCAGTATTTT; CDR3aa: CASSARIGTSADTQYF
d_gene: NA; abundance: many; j_gene: TRBJ2-5; v_gene: TRBV7-2; CDR3nt: TGTGCCAGCAGCTTTCTGGGGGGCAAAGAGACCCAGTACTTC; CDR3aa: CASSFLGGKETQYF
d_gene: TRBD2; abundance: few; j_gene: TRBJ2-5; v_gene: TRBV18; CDR3nt: TGTGCCAGCTCATCCGGACTAGCCGCCAACCAAGAGACCCAGTACTTC; CDR3aa: CASSSGLAANQETQYF
d_gene: TRBD1; abundance: many; j_gene: TRBJ2-7; v_gene: TRBV6-1; CDR3nt: TGTGCCAGCAGTGTCGGACAGGGGGACTACGAGCAGTACTTC; CDR3aa: CASSVGQGDYEQYF
d_gene: TRBD2; abundance: many; j_gene: TRBJ2-1; v_gene: TRBV6-2/TRBV6-3; CDR3nt: TGTGCCAGCAGATTAGCGGGGACGGCCTACAATGAGCAGTTCTTC; CDR3aa: CASRLAGTAYNEQFF
d_gene: TRBD1; abundance: few; j_gene: TRBJ1-1; v_gene: TRBV5-1; CDR3nt: TGCGCCAGCAGCTTCCATGGACAGGGCGGGACTGAAGCTTTCTTT; CDR3aa: CASSFHGQGGTEAFF
d_gene: NA; abundance: few; j_gene: TRBJ1-2; v_gene: TRBV12-3/TRBV12-4; CDR3nt: TGTGCCAGCACCTTAGACAGCATCTATGGCTACACCTTC; CDR3aa: CASTLDSIYGYTF
d_gene: NA; abundance: many; j_gene: TRBJ2-7; v_gene: TRBV7-2; CDR3nt: TGTGCCAGCAGCTCCCAGGGGGGAGGCTACGAGCAGTACTTC; CDR3aa: CASSSQGGGYEQYF
d_gene: NA; abundance: NA; j_gene: TRBJ1-1; v_gene: TRBV5-5; CDR3nt: TGTGCCAGCAGCTGGGACATCCGTGAAGCTTTCTTT; CDR3aa: CASSWDIREAFF
d_gene: TRBD1; abundance: few; j_gene: TRBJ1-5; v_gene: TRBV19; CDR3nt: TGTGCCAGTAGTATAAGTGACAGGGACAATCAGCCCCAGCATTTT; CDR3aa: CASSISDRDNQPQHF
d_gene: TRBD2; abundance: many; j_gene: TRBJ2-5; v_gene: TRBV24-1; CDR3nt: TGTGCCACCAGTGATCCAGCGGGAGTCGAGACCCAGTACTTC; CDR3aa: CATSDPAGVETQYF
d_gene: NA; abundance: NA; j_gene: TRBJ1-2; v_gene: TRBV7-8; CDR3nt: TGTGCCAGCAGCTTAACGTCAGGAAACTATGGCTACACCTTC; CDR3aa: CASSLTSGNYGYTF
d_gene: TRBD2; abundance: many; j_gene: TRBJ2-1; v_gene: TRBV7-9; CDR3nt: TGTGCCAGCAGCCCTGGACTAGCGAGCTCCTACAATGAGCAGTTCTTC; CDR3aa: CASSPGLASSYNEQFF
d_gene: NA; abundance: few; j_gene: TRBJ2-1; v_gene: TRBV28; CDR3nt: TGTGCCAGCAGTTTAGAGGCTTTTGAGCAGTTCTTC; CDR3aa: CASSLEAFEQFF
d_gene: TRBD2; abundance: NA; j_gene: TRBJ2-3; v_gene: TRBV30; CDR3nt: TGTGCCTGGAGTGTACGAGGCGGGGGTCGAGATACGCAGTATTTT; CDR3aa: CAWSVRGGGRDTQYF
d_gene: NA; abundance: NA; j_gene: TRBJ1-1; v_gene: TRBV5-6; CDR3nt: TGTGCCAGCAGCGATGGGGCAGGGTACACTGAAGCTTTCTTT; CDR3aa: CASSDGAGYTEAFF
d_gene: NA; abundance: few; j_gene: TRBJ2-1; v_gene: TRBV24-1; CDR3nt: TGTGCCACCAGTGATCCACAGGGGAGGGACTACAATGAGCAGTTCTTC; CDR3aa: CATSDPQGRDYNEQFF
d_gene: NA; abundance: NA; j_gene: TRBJ1-1; v_gene: TRBV5-1; CDR3nt: TGCGCCAGCAGCGCCACCCACACTGAAGCTTTCTTT; CDR3aa: CASSATHTEAFF
d_gene: TRBD1; abundance: many; j_gene: TRBJ2-7; v_gene: TRBV24-1; CDR3nt: TGTGCCACCAGTGATGGACAGGGAGAGCAGTACTTC; CDR3aa: CATSDGQGEQYF
d_gene: TRBD1; abundance: NA; j_gene: TRBJ1-4; v_gene: TRBV29-1; CDR3nt: TGCAGCGCGGGACAGGGTCGGGAAAAACTGTTTTTT; CDR3aa: CSAGQGREKLFF
d_gene: NA; abundance: NA; j_gene: TRBJ2-3; v_gene: TRBV30; CDR3nt: TGTGCCTGGAAAAATGGTGGGACCGACGGAGATACGCAGTATTTT; CDR3aa: CAWKNGGTDGDTQYF
d_gene: NA; abundance: few; j_gene: TRBJ2-5; v_gene: TRBV20-1; CDR3nt: TGCAGTGCTAGATCCCACCCGACGGGAATAAAGACCCAGTACTTC; CDR3aa: CSARSHPTGIKTQYF
d_gene: TRBD2; abundance: few; j_gene: TRBJ2-3; v_gene: TRBV5-4; CDR3nt: TGTGCCAGCAGCGTCACTAGCGCAGATACGCAGTATTTT; CDR3aa: CASSVTSADTQYF
d_gene: TRBD1; abundance: few; j_gene: TRBJ1-5; v_gene: TRBV4-2; CDR3nt: TGTGCCAGCAGCCGTGAGGGACAGGGTTTCAATCAGCCCCAGCATTTT; CDR3aa: CASSREGQGFNQPQHF
d_gene: NA; abundance: few; j_gene: TRBJ2-5; v_gene: TRBV4-1; CDR3nt: TGCGCCAGCAGCCAAGTCGCAGGCCGTGGCTCAGAGACCCAGTACTTC; CDR3aa: CASSQVAGRGSETQYF
d_gene: NA; abundance: many; j_gene: TRBJ2-2; v_gene: TRBV12-3/TRBV12-4; CDR3nt: TGTGCCAGCAGTTTATACGGGTCGAACACCGGGGAGCTGTTTTTT; CDR3aa: CASSLYGSNTGELFF
d_gene: NA; abundance: NA; j_gene: TRBJ2-2; v_gene: TRBV6-2/TRBV6-3; CDR3nt: TGTGCCAGCAGGCAGCCCTCGGACACCGGGGAGCTGTTTTTT; CDR3aa: CASRQPSDTGELFF
d_gene: NA; abundance: NA; j_gene: TRBJ1-1; v_gene: TRBV11-2; CDR3nt: TGTGCCAGCAGCCATTACAGGGATTTGAACACTGAAGCTTTCTTT; CDR3aa: CASSHYRDLNTEAFF
d_gene: NA; abundance: few; j_gene: TRBJ2-1; v_gene: TRBV4-1; CDR3nt: TGCGCCAGCAGCCTCCCACGACCCAATGAGCAGTTCTTC; CDR3aa: CASSLPRPNEQFF
d_gene: NA; abundance: many; j_gene: TRBJ2-5; v_gene: TRBV5-1; CDR3nt: TGCGCCAGCAGCTATCAGGCGCAGGGGACCCAAGAGACCCAGTACTTC; CDR3aa: CASSYQAQGTQETQYF
d_gene: NA; abundance: NA; j_gene: TRBJ2-7; v_gene: TRBV7-9; CDR3nt: TGTGCCAGCAGCAGCCCCCGGGACGGAGAATCCTACGAGCAGTACTTC; CDR3aa: CASSSPRDGESYEQYF
d_gene: NA; abundance: NA; j_gene: TRBJ2-5; v_gene: TRBV7-9; CDR3nt: TGTGCCAGCAGCTTAGCGGTTGGGACCCAGTACTTC; CDR3aa: CASSLAVGTQYF
d_gene: TRBD1; abundance: medium-sized; j_gene: TRBJ1-1; v_gene: TRBV12-3/TRBV12-4; CDR3nt: TGTGCCAGCAGCAGACCGGGACAGGGGACCACTGAAGCTTTCTTT; CDR3aa: CASSRPGQGTTEAFF
d_gene: NA; abundance: NA; j_gene: TRBJ2-4; v_gene: TRBV6-1; CDR3nt: TGTGCCAGCAGCCCGGGGGTCCAAAACATTCAGTACTTC; CDR3aa: CASSPGVQNIQYF
d_gene: TRBD1; abundance: many; j_gene: TRBJ2-5; v_gene: TRBV12-3/TRBV12-4; CDR3nt: TGTGCCAGCAGTCGAAGAGGACAGGGTAAAGAGACCCAGTACTTC; CDR3aa: CASSRRGQGKETQYF
d_gene: TRBD2; abundance: NA; j_gene: TRBJ2-7; v_gene: TRBV5-1; CDR3nt: TGCGCCAGCAGGTGGGGGGGAACCTACGAGCAGTACTTC; CDR3aa: CASRWGGTYEQYF
d_gene: NA; abundance: NA; j_gene: TRBJ2-7; v_gene: TRBV7-9; CDR3nt: TGTGCCAGCAGCGCCACGGGTCCGAACTACGAGCAGTACTTC; CDR3aa: CASSATGPNYEQYF
d_gene: NA; abundance: many; j_gene: TRBJ2-7; v_gene: TRBV12-3/TRBV12-4; CDR3nt: TGTGCCAGCAGTTTAGTGGGGGATCGCTCCTACGAGCAGTACTTC; CDR3aa: CASSLVGDRSYEQYF
d_gene: TRBD2; abundance: many; j_gene: TRBJ2-5; v_gene: TRBV28; CDR3nt: TGTGCCAGCCAGAGACTAGCGGGCCTTCAAGAGACCCAGTACTTC; CDR3aa: CASQRLAGLQETQYF
d_gene: TRBD1; abundance: few; j_gene: TRBJ2-7; v_gene: TRBV6-6; CDR3nt: TGTGCCAGCAGAGGACAGGGAACCTCCTACGAGCAGTACTTC; CDR3aa: CASRGQGTSYEQYF
d_gene: TRBD1; abundance: many; j_gene: TRBJ2-1; v_gene: TRBV12-3/TRBV12-4; CDR3nt: TGTGCCAGCAGTTCTTACCGGACAGGCCTGAATGAGCAGTTCTTC; CDR3aa: CASSSYRTGLNEQFF
d_gene: NA; abundance: NA; j_gene: TRBJ1-1; v_gene: TRBV7-3; CDR3nt: TGTGCCAGCAGCTTAGGGACCACGAACACTGAAGCTTTCTTT; CDR3aa: CASSLGTTNTEAFF
d_gene: TRBD2; abundance: NA; j_gene: TRBJ2-5; v_gene: TRBV7-3; CDR3nt: TGTGCCAGCAGCCCAGGACTAGCGGGAGTCCGGGAGACCCAGTACTTC; CDR3aa: CASSPGLAGVRETQYF
d_gene: NA; abundance: NA; j_gene: TRBJ1-1; v_gene: TRBV12-3/TRBV12-4; CDR3nt: TGTGCCAGCAGTTTTAGGGGAGGCTATGAAGCTTTCTTT; CDR3aa: CASSFRGGYEAFF
d_gene: NA; abundance: many; j_gene: TRBJ2-5; v_gene: TRBV4-1; CDR3nt: TGCGCCAGCAGCCGTGAAGGAGGCAGGGTGGAGACCCAGTACTTC; CDR3aa: CASSREGGRVETQYF
d_gene: NA; abundance: NA; j_gene: TRBJ2-7; v_gene: TRBV7-9; CDR3nt: TGTGCCAGCAGCCATGGTCCCGGGCAGTACTTC; CDR3aa: CASSHGPGQYF
d_gene: NA; abundance: many; j_gene: TRBJ2-1; v_gene: TRBV7-2; CDR3nt: TGTGCCAGCAGCTCTCCGGGGCTAGAGGGGAATGAGCAGTTCTTC; CDR3aa: CASSSPGLEGNEQFF
d_gene: NA; abundance: many; j_gene: TRBJ2-5; v_gene: TRBV29-1; CDR3nt: TGCAGCGTTAGGGGACACACCAGGGAGACCCAGTACTTC; CDR3aa: CSVRGHTRETQYF
d_gene: NA; abundance: many; j_gene: TRBJ2-3; v_gene: TRBV20-1; CDR3nt: TGCAGTGCTAGAGATCCTCAACGTCCCCCTTTAACAGATACGCAGTATTTT; CDR3aa: CSARDPQRPPLTDTQYF
d_gene: NA; abundance: few; j_gene: TRBJ1-4; v_gene: TRBV2; CDR3nt: TGTGCCAGCAGTCCAGGGTGGGCTAATGAAAAACTGTTTTTT; CDR3aa: CASSPGWANEKLFF
d_gene: TRBD2; abundance: NA; j_gene: TRBJ2-7; v_gene: TRBV3-1; CDR3nt: TGTGCCAGCAGCCGCGGGACTAGCGTAGCCTACGAGCAGTACTTC; CDR3aa: CASSRGTSVAYEQYF
d_gene: NA; abundance: few; j_gene: TRBJ1-4; v_gene: TRBV12-3/TRBV12-4; CDR3nt: TGTGCCAGCAGACCTCCCGGGACTCGGTACGAAAAACTGTTTTTT; CDR3aa: CASRPPGTRYEKLFF
d_gene: NA; abundance: few; j_gene: TRBJ2-5; v_gene: TRBV21-1; CDR3nt: TGTGCCAGCAGCACTCACCGACCTTCCCAGGCGACCCAGTACTTC; CDR3aa: CASSTHRPSQATQYF
d_gene: TRBD1; abundance: NA; j_gene: TRBJ1-1; v_gene: TRBV6-6; CDR3nt: TGTGCCAGCAGTTACCGTACAGGGGTCGCGCGGGCTTTCTTT; CDR3aa: CASSYRTGVARAFF
d_gene: NA; abundance: NA; j_gene: TRBJ2-7; v_gene: TRBV3-1; CDR3nt: TGTGCCAGCAGCCAGGAACCAATATTCTACGAGCAGTACTTC; CDR3aa: CASSQEPIFYEQYF
d_gene: NA; abundance: many; j_gene: TRBJ2-5; v_gene: TRBV7-2; CDR3nt: TGTGCCAGCAGCTTAGCACTAGCCAGACAGGGGACCCAGTACTTC; CDR3aa: CASSLALARQGTQYF
d_gene: NA; abundance: few; j_gene: TRBJ1-1; v_gene: TRBV4-1; CDR3nt: TGCGCCAGCAGCCAAGCGGACAGCATGAACACTGAAGCTTTCTTT; CDR3aa: CASSQADSMNTEAFF
d_gene: NA; abundance: NA; j_gene: TRBJ1-6; v_gene: TRBV20-1; CDR3nt: TGCAGTGCTAGTCTGACAGCGGATTCACCCCTCCACTTT; CDR3aa: CSASLTADSPLHF
d_gene: NA; abundance: many; j_gene: TRBJ2-1; v_gene: TRBV5-1; CDR3nt: TGCGCCAGCAGAGGCCGGTCAACGGGTGAGCAGTTCTTC; CDR3aa: CASRGRSTGEQFF